This TCR beta chain is drawn from a study of T-cell reconstitution after alpha-beta-depleted transplantation in children. As regards this clonotype: The antigen is unknown.

Trimming cost V 5 bases and J 2 bases; bases outside gene matches: 14. The CDR3 runs 17 residues. Germline V gives CDR1 MNHNS, CDR2 SASEGT. Preparing the TCRbeta library involved the use of unique molecular identifiers. TCRdb itself ran the PCR reads through MiXCR, one entry per CDR3 protein. In the table there are about a million distinct CDR3 sequences, 25% to 30% of which are singletons. Study-wide results and limits: Diversity and T-cell counts at one year after transplant derived mostly from new T cells. The study traced high day-60 TCRbeta diversity in some patients to surviving recipient T cells and thymic progenitors.

The source material was PBMCs, mostly from graft donor cells, sampled 360 days after TCRalphabeta/CD19-depleted stem cell transplant. J is TRBJ2-7 and V is TRBV6-1, with 8 bases that match TRBD1. The sequence came from a boy less than two years old who had a stem cell transplant for SCID, so the T cells may come from the graft donor. CDR3 nucleotides: TGTGCCAGCAGTCCCGGGACAGGTCCGGCTGGGGCCTACGAGCAGTACTTC. Amino acid sequence: CASSPGTGPAGAYEQYF.